The rows below give T cell receptor beta chains drawn from one sample of a study of blood T cell repertoires in COVID-19. Clones were sequenced by immunoSEQ multiplex PCR, and TCRdb holds only the in-frame ones, with some missing. The sample contains 100,000 to 120,000 clones, roughly 79% of which appear only once. The sample comprised peripheral blood. Every receptor here comes from a woman aged 80 or over with active or convalescent COVID-19. Both conserved end residues are part of each CDR3. A D gene is named only where the DNA matches it firmly. Clone size is stated in some rows and not others, as once, few, many or a class when expanded.

j_call | d_call | v_call | clone_size | cdr3_aa | cdr3_nt
TRBJ2-1 | . | TRBV18 | . | CASSPRVSSYNEQFF | TGTGCCAGCTCACCGCGGGTGAGCTCCTACAATGAGCAGTTCTTC
TRBJ2-3 | TRBD2 | TRBV7-2 | . | CASRLAGRTDTQYF | TGTGCCAGCAGACTAGCGGGGCGCACAGATACGCAGTATTTT
TRBJ1-3 | . | TRBV5-8 | . | CASSRDYGTGNTIYF | TGTGCCAGCAGCCGGGACTATGGCACTGGAAACACCATATATTTT
TRBJ1-6 | . | TRBV30 | . | CAWSAGAPLHF | TGTGCCTGGAGTGCCGGGGCACCCCTCCACTTT
TRBJ1-1 | . | TRBV5-1 | . | CASSLLGTQNTEAFF | TGCGCCAGCAGCTTGTTAGGGACACAGAACACTGAAGCTTTCTTT
TRBJ2-3 | . | TRBV20-1 | . | CSASVDSRGDTQYF | TGCAGTGCTAGTGTGGACTCGCGGGGAGATACGCAGTATTTT
TRBJ2-1 | . | TRBV19 | . | CASGSSYNEQFF | TGTGCCAGCGGGAGTTCCTACAATGAGCAGTTCTTC
TRBJ2-5 | . | TRBV21-1 | . | CASSMCRVGETQYF | TGTGCCAGCAGCATGTGCAGGGTAGGAGAGACCCAGTACTTC
TRBJ2-7 | TRBD2 | TRBV20-1 | . | CSASQGLASEQYF | TGCAGTGCTAGTCAGGGACTAGCGTCGGAGCAGTACTTC
TRBJ2-1 | TRBD2 | TRBV15 | . | CATSRLQLAGGYYEQFF | TGTGCCACCAGCAGACTCCAACTAGCGGGAGGTTATTATGAGCAGTTCTTC
TRBJ1-6 | . | TRBV5-6 | . | CASSLGSENSPLHF | TGTGCCAGCAGCTTGGGGTCAGAAAATTCACCCCTCCACTTT
TRBJ1-2 | TRBD1 | TRBV7-2 | . | CASSSRQGGGYTF | TGTGCCAGCAGCTCCAGACAGGGTGGTGGCTACACCTTC
TRBJ1-6 | . | TRBV10-3 | . | CAISELLLPNSPLHF | TGTGCCATCAGTGAGCTGCTACTTCCTAATTCACCCCTCCACTTT
TRBJ2-7 | TRBD2 | TRBV20-1 | . | CSASHTGLAGFSSYEQYF | TGCAGTGCTAGTCACACGGGACTAGCGGGTTTTAGCTCCTACGAGCAGTACTTC
TRBJ1-4 | TRBD1 | TRBV5-1 | . | CASSLSPRDRGFGNEKLFF | TGCGCCAGCAGCTTGAGCCCAAGGGACAGGGGATTTGGTAATGAAAAACTGTTTTTT
TRBJ2-7 | TRBD2 | TRBV11-2 | . | CASSDSGRFSYEQYF | TGTGCCAGCAGCGATAGCGGGAGGTTCTCCTACGAGCAGTACTTC
TRBJ2-4 | TRBD2 | TRBV6-1 | . | CASSVPGHRLAGESDIQYF | TGTGCCAGCAGTGTCCCGGGACACCGACTAGCGGGAGAGAGCGACATTCAGTACTTC
TRBJ1-6 | TRBD1 | TRBV3-1/TRBV3-2 | . | CASTPGTGWNSPLHF | TGTGCCAGCACCCCCGGGACAGGGTGGAATTCACCCCTCCACTTT
TRBJ1-3 | . | TRBV6-5 | . | CASSYSMRAGNTIYF | TGTGCCAGCAGTTACTCGATGCGGGCTGGAAACACCATATATTTT
TRBJ2-7 | . | TRBV30 | . | CAWSVLRYEQYF | TGTGCCTGGAGTGTACTAAGGTACGAGCAGTACTTC
TRBJ2-1 | TRBD2 | TRBV30 | . | CAWSGSSGYPYNEQFF | TGTGCCTGGAGTGGGTCTAGCGGGTACCCCTACAATGAGCAGTTCTTC
TRBJ1-3 | . | TRBV28 | . | CASAWAYSGNTIYF | TGTGCCAGCGCCTGGGCGTACTCTGGAAACACCATATATTTT
TRBJ2-7 | TRBD2 | TRBV5-1 | . | CASSFQAGRYYEQYF | TGCGCCAGCAGTTTTCAAGCGGGACGATACTACGAGCAGTACTTC
TRBJ1-2 | . | TRBV4-2 | . | CASSQAPGPDYGYTF | TGTGCCAGCAGCCAAGCCCCCGGTCCCGACTATGGCTACACCTTC
TRBJ2-5 | TRBD2 | TRBV30 | . | CAWSVLSGNQETQYF | TGTGCCTGGAGTGTCCTGAGCGGGAACCAAGAGACCCAGTACTTC
TRBJ2-3 | TRBD2 | TRBV5-4 | many | CASSLEREAGDTQYF | TGTGCCAGCAGCTTGGAACGGGAGGCGGGGGATACGCAGTATTTT
TRBJ2-4 | TRBD1 | TRBV5-1 | . | CASSDGQGTIQYF | TGCGCCAGCAGCGACGGACAGGGGACCATTCAGTACTTC
TRBJ2-1 | TRBD2 | TRBV15 | . | CATSRGQTSVSYNEQFF | TGTGCCACCAGCAGGGGCCAGACTAGCGTTTCCTACAATGAGCAGTTCTTC